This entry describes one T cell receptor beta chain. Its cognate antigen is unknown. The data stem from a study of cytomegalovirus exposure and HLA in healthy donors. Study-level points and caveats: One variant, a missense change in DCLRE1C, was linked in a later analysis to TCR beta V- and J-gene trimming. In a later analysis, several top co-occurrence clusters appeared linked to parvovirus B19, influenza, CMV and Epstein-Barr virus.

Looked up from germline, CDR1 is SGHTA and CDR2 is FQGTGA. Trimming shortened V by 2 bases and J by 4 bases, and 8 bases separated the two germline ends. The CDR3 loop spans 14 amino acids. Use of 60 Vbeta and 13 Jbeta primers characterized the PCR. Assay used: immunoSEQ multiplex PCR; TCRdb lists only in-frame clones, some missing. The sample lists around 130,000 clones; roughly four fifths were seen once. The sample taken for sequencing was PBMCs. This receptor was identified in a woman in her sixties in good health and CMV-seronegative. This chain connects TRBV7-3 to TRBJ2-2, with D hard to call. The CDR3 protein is CASSLGRITGELFF. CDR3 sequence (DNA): TGTGCCAGCAGCTTAGGCAGAATCACCGGGGAGCTGTTTTTT.